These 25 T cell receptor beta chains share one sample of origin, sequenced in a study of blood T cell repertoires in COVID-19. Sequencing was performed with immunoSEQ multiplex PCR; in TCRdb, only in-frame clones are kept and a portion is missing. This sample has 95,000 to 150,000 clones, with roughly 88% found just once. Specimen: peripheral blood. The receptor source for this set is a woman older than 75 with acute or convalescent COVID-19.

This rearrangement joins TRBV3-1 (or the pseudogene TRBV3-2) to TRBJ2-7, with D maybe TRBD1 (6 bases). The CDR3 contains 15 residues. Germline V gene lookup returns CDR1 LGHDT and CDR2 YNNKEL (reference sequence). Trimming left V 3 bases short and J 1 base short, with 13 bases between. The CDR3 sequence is CASSHQGSGSYEQYF. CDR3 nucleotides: TGTGCCAGCAGCCATCAGGGGTCGGGGTCCTACGAGCAGTACTTC.

CDR3 residues: CASTPARHYGYTF. In nucleotides, the CDR3 is TGTGCCAGCACTCCCGCCCGACATTATGGCTACACCTTC. This chain connects TRBV6-5 to TRBJ1-2; D unclear. This CDR3 is 13 amino acids long. CDR1 is MNHEY and CDR2 is SVGAGI in the germline V gene. V lost 7 bases and J lost 5, with 14 bases in between.

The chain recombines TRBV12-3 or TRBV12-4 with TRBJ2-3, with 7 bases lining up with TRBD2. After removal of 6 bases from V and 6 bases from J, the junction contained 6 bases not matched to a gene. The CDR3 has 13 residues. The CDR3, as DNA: TGTGCCAGCAGGTGGGGGAGGGATGATACGCAGTATTTT. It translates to CASRWGRDDTQYF.

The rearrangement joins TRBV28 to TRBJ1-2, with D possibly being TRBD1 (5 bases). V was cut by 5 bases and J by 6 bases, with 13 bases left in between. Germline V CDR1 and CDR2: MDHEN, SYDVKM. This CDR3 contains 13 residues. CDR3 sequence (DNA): TGTGCCAGCAGTCTCTCAGGGCGGCATGGCTACACCTTC. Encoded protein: CASSLSGRHGYTF.

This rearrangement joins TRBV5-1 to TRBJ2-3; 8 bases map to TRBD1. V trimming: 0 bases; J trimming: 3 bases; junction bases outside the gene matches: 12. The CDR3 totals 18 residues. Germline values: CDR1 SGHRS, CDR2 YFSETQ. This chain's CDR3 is CASSLGGQGLERTDTQYF. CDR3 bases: TGCGCCAGCAGCTTGGGAGGACAGGGATTGGAGAGAACAGATACGCAGTATTTT. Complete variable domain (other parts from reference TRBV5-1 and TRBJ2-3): KAGVTQTPRYLIKTRGQQVTLSCSPISGHRSVSWYQQTPGQGLQFLFEYFSETQRNKGNFPGRFSGRQFSNSRSEMNVSTLELGDSALYLCASSLGGQGLERTDTQYFGPGTRLTVL.

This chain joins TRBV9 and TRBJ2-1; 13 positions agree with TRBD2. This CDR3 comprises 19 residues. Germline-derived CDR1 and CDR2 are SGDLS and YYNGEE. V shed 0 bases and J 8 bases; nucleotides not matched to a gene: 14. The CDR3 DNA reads TGTGCCAGCAGCGTAGACGGACTAGCGGGGGCTCGAAGTGCCGATGAGCAGTTCTTC. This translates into CASSVDGLAGARSADEQFF.

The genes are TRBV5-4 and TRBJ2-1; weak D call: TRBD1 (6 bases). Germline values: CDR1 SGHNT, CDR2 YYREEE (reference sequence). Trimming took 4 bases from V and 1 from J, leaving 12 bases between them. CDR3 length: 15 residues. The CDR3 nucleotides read TGTGCCAGCAGCACGAACAGGGAGTCCTACAATGAGCAGTTCTTC. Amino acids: CASSTNRESYNEQFF.

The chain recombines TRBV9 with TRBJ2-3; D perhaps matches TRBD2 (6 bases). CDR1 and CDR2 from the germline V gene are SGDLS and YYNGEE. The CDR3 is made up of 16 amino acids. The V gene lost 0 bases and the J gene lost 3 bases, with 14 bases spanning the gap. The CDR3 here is CASSVAGAPKTDTQYF. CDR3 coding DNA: TGTGCCAGCAGCGTAGCGGGAGCCCCGAAGACAGATACGCAGTATTTT.

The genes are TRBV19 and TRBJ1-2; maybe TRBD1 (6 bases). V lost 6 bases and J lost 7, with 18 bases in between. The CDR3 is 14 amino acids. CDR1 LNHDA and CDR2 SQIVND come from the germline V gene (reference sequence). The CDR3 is CASRANSGVSGYTF. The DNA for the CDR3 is TGTGCCAGTAGAGCAAATTCAGGGGTCTCTGGCTACACCTTC.

The CDR3: CASSGRTYEQYF. The CDR3 DNA reads TGTGCCAGCAGTGGGAGGACCTACGAGCAGTACTTC. The chain is built from TRBV2 and TRBJ2-7; tentatively, D is TRBD2 (5 bases). The germline gives CDR1 SNHLY, CDR2 FYNNEI. This CDR3 is 12 amino acids long. The ends were cut back, 4 bases at V and 2 bases at J, with 6 bases in the middle.

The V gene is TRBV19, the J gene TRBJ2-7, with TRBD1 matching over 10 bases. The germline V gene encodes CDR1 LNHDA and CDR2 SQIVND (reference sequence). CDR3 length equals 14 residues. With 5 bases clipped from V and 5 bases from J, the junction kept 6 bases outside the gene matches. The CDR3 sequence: CASSLGQGTHEQYF. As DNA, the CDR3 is TGTGCCAGTAGTCTGGGACAGGGGACTCACGAGCAGTACTTC.

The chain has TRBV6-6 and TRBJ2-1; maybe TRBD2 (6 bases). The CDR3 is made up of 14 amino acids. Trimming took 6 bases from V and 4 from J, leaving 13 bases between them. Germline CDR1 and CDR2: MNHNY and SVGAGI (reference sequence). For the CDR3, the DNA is TGTGCCAGCAGACCGGGACTTTTGTACAATGAGCAGTTCTTC. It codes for CASRPGLLYNEQFF.

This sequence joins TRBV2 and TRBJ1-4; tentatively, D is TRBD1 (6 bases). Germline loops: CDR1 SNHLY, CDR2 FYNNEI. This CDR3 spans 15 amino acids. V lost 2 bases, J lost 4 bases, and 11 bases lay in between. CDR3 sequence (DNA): TGTGCCAGCAGTGAACAGGGGATTTTTAATGAAAAACTGTTTTTT. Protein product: CASSEQGIFNEKLFF.

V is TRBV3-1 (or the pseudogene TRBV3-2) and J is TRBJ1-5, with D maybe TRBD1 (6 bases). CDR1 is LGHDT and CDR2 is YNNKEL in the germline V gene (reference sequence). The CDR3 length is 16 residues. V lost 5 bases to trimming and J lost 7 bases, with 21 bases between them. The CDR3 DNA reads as TGTGCCAGCAGCTCACACGGCCGGGGGGCGGCCCAGCCCCAGCATTTT. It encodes CASSSHGRGAAQPQHF.

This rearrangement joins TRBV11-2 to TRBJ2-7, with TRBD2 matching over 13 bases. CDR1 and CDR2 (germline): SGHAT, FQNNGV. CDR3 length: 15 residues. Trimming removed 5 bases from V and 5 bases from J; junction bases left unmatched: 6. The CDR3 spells CASSVRLAGGDEQYF. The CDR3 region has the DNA TGTGCCAGCAGCGTCCGACTAGCGGGGGGCGACGAGCAGTACTTC.

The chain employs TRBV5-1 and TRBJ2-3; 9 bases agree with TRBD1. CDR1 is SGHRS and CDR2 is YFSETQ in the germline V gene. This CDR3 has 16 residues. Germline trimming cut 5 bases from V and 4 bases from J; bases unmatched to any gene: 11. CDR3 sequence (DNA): TGCGCCAGCAGGTCGGGGCGAGGGACAGGGTCAGATACGCAGTATTTT. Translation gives CASRSGRGTGSDTQYF.

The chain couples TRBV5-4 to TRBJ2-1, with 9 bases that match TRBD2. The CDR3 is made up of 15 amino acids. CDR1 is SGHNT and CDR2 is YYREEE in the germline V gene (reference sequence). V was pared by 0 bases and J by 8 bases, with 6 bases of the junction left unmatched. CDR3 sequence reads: CASSLESGRIDEQFF. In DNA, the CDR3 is TGTGCCAGCAGCTTGGAGAGCGGGAGGATCGATGAGCAGTTCTTC.

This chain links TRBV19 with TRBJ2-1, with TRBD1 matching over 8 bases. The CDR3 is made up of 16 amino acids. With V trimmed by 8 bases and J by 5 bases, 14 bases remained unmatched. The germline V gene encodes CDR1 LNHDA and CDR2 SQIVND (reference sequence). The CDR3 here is CASQTYDRGKDNEQFF. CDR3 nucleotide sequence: TGTGCCAGTCAAACCTACGACAGGGGAAAAGACAATGAGCAGTTCTTC.

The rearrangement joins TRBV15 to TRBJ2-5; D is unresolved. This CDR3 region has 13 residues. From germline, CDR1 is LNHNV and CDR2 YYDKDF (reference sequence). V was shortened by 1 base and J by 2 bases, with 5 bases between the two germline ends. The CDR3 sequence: CATSRGPQETQYF. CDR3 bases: TGTGCCACCAGCAGAGGGCCGCAAGAGACCCAGTACTTC.

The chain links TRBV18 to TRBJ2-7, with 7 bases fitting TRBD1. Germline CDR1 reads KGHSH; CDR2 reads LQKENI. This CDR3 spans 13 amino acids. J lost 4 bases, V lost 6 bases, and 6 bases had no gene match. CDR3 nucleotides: TGTGCCAGCTCCCTCCAACAGGGGTACGAGCAGTACTTC. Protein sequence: CASSLQQGYEQYF.

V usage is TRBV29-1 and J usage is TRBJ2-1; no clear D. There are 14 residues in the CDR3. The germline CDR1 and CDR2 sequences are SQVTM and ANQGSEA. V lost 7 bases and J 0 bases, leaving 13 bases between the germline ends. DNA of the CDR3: TGCAGCGCCCTTGGGTGGAGCTCCTACAATGAGCAGTTCTTC. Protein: CSALGWSSYNEQFF.

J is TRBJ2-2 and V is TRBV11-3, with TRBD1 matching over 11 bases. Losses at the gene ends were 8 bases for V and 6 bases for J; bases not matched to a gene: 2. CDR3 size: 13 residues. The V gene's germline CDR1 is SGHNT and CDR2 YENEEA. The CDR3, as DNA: TGTGCCAGCGGGGACAGGGGGTCCGGGGAGCTGTTTTTT. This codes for CASGDRGSGELFF.

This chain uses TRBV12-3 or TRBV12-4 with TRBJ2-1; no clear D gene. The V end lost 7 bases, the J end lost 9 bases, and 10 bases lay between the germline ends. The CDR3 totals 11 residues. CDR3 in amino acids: CASTSTLEQFF. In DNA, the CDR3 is TGTGCCAGCACTTCGACTCTTGAGCAGTTCTTC.

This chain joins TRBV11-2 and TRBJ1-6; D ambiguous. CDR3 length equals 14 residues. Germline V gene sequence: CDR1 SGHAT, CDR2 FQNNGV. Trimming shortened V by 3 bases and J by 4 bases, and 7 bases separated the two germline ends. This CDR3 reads CASSFRRYNSPLHF. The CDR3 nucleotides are TGTGCCAGCAGCTTTCGCAGGTATAATTCACCCCTCCACTTT. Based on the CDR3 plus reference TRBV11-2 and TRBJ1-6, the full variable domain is EAGVAQSPRYKIIEKRQSVAFWCNPISGHATLYWYQQILGQGPKLLIQFQNNGVVDDSQLPKDRFSAERLKGVDSTLKIQPAKLEDSAVYLCASSFRRYNSPLHFGNGTRLTVT.

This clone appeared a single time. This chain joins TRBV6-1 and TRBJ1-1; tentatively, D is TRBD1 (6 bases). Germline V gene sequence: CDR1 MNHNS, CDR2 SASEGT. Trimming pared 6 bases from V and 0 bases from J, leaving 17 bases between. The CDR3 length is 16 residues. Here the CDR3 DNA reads TGTGCCAGCAGCGAAAGACCCGGGACAATGAACACTGAAGCTTTCTTT. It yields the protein CASSERPGTMNTEAFF.